The 27 T cell receptor beta chains given below trace back to one sample, sequenced in a study of neoadjuvant anti-PD-1 for oral cavity cancer. The data were produced by immunoSEQ multiplex PCR, yet TCRdb's version contains in-frame clones alone and is incomplete. In the table there are around 60,000 clones, 70% to 85% of which are singletons. This specimen was PBMCs, taken before nivolumab (anti-PD-1) treatment. These TCRs come from a person between 35 and 79 years old with oral cavity squamous cell carcinoma.

As concerns this clone: Its ends do not fully match the called genes, so a read error is possible. V gene TRBV7-9 combines with J gene TRBJ2-4; 9 nucleotides match TRBD1. This CDR3 region has 12 residues. Germline V lookup: CDR1 SEHNR, CDR2 FQNEAQ (reference sequence). CDR3 loop: CASSLGTGKSIF. CDR3 DNA sequence: TGTGCCAGCAGCTTGGGGACAGGGAAGAGTATCTTC. The complete variable domain, with remaining parts taken from reference TRBV7-9 and TRBJ2-4, reads DTGVSQNPRHKITKRGQNVTFRCDPISEHNRLYWYRQTLGQGPEFLTYFQNEAQLEKSRLLSDRFSAERPKGSFSTLEIQRTEQGDSAMYLCASSLGTGKSIFGAGTRLSVL.

This sequence joins TRBV5-1 and TRBJ1-2; D uncertain. Germline CDR1 and CDR2: SGHRS and YFSETQ. The V end lost 1 base, the J end lost 3 bases, and 13 bases lay between the germline ends. The CDR3 is made up of 15 amino acids. CDR3 sequence (DNA): TGCGCCAGCAGCTTGATTGTAGGGTTTGACTATGGCTACACCTTC. Translated, it gives CASSLIVGFDYGYTF.

The chain has TRBV7-9 and TRBJ2-6; D uncertain. V lost 3 bases, J lost 1 base, and 7 bases lay in between. Germline assignment: CDR1 SEHNR and CDR2 FQNEAQ (reference sequence). There are 15 residues in the CDR3. The CDR3 nucleotides are TGTGCCAGCAGCTTTGTCGGATCTGGGGCCAACGTCCTGACTTTC. It translates to CASSFVGSGANVLTF.

This chain uses TRBV5-5 with TRBJ2-2; D unresolved. V lost 0 bases, J lost 3 bases, and 9 bases lay in between. CDR1 is SGHKS, CDR2 YYEKEE, per germline (reference sequence). The CDR3 runs 15 residues. The CDR3 DNA sequence: TGTGCCAGCAGCTTGGATGGGCTCCACACCGGGGAGCTGTTTTTT. Its translation is CASSLDGLHTGELFF. The whole variable domain, filled in from reference TRBV5-5 and TRBJ2-2, reads DAGVTQSPTHLIKTRGQQVTLRCSPISGHKSVSWYQQVLGQGPQFIFQYYEKEERGRGNFPDRFSARQFPNYSSELNVNALLLGDSALYLCASSLDGLHTGELFFGEGSRLTVL.

The chain links TRBV18 to TRBJ1-1, with unresolved D. The V end lost 4 bases, the J end lost 8 bases, and 14 bases lay between the germline ends. The CDR3 spans 13 residues. Germline V gene lookup returns CDR1 KGHSH and CDR2 LQKENI. CDR3 in amino acids: CASSLFDTTEAFF. The CDR3 DNA follows: TGTGCCAGCTCACTTTTCGACACTACCGAAGCTTTCTTT.

This chain joins TRBV6-1 and TRBJ1-1; D possibly corresponds to TRBD1 (5 bases). The CDR3 totals 16 residues. V lost 4 bases, J lost 1 base, and 16 bases lay in between. CDR1 and CDR2 from the germline V gene are MNHNS and SASEGT. CDR3 coding DNA: TGTGCCAGCAGTGCTGCAGGGCACGCCGCGAACACTGAAGCTTTCTTT. As protein: CASSAAGHAANTEAFF.

This chain connects TRBV10-1 to TRBJ2-7; D could derive from TRBD1 or TRBD2 (5 bases each). Germline CDR1 reads WNHNN; CDR2 reads SYGVQD (reference sequence). With 0 bases removed from V and 8 bases from J, the gap between germline ends came to 14 bases. CDR3 size: 14 residues. In DNA, the CDR3 is TGCGCCAGCAGTGAGTCCCGAGGGGCCCGCAAGCAGTACTTC. It codes for CASSESRGARKQYF.

A few counts support this clone. The rearrangement links TRBV6-6 to TRBJ2-7; D is undetermined. CDR1 is MNHNY and CDR2 is SVGAGI in the germline V gene (reference sequence). This CDR3 spans 12 amino acids. V dropped 5 bases and J dropped 0 bases, with 5 bases sitting between them. The CDR3 loop is CASSPASYEQYF. In nucleotides, the CDR3 is TGTGCCAGCAGTCCAGCCTCCTACGAGCAGTACTTC.

The chain joins TRBV19 to TRBJ1-5; 8 bases are shared with TRBD1. The CDR3 runs 19 residues. The germline V gene encodes CDR1 LNHDA and CDR2 SQIVND (reference sequence). Trimming removed 3 bases from V and 1 base from J; junction bases left unmatched: 14. This CDR3 is CASSIDGRGLEQSNQPQHF. As DNA, the CDR3 is TGTGCCAGTAGTATTGATGGCAGGGGGCTCGAGCAGAGCAATCAGCCCCAGCATTTT.

The CDR3 loop is CASSPGTGARNYGYTF. CDR3 DNA sequence: TGTGCCAGCTCACCAGGGACAGGGGCAAGAAACTATGGCTACACCTTC. The rearrangement uses TRBV18 and TRBJ1-2, with TRBD1 matching 10 bases. In germline, CDR1 is KGHSH, CDR2 LQKENI. CDR3 length: 16 residues. V trimming: 2 bases; J trimming: 2 bases; junction bases outside the gene matches: 5.

The V and J genes are TRBV6-5 and TRBJ1-1, with a tentative D call TRBD1 (6 bases). Trimming shortened V by 2 bases and J by 0 bases, and 13 bases separated the two germline ends. Germline V gene sequence: CDR1 MNHEY, CDR2 SVGAGI. This CDR3 has 16 amino acids. As DNA, the CDR3 is TGTGCCAGCAGTTACCAACCCGACAGGTTGAACACTGAAGCTTTCTTT. It yields the protein CASSYQPDRLNTEAFF.

This clone was seen once. The V and J genes are TRBV15 and TRBJ2-1; D uncertain. Germline lookup yields CDR1 LNHNV and CDR2 YYDKDF (reference sequence). The length of the CDR3 is 15 residues. The V gene lost 6 bases and the J gene lost 4 bases, with 16 bases spanning the gap. The CDR3 nucleotides read TGTGCCACCAGAACCGACATTGGCGTTTACAATGAGCAGTTCTTC. Its translation: CATRTDIGVYNEQFF.

Concerning this clone: The same CDR3 also results from other DNA sequences found in this sample. This chain connects TRBV6-1 to TRBJ1-5; D is unresolved. The CDR3 is made up of 12 amino acids. The ends were cut back, 3 bases at V and 4 bases at J, with 4 bases in the middle. Germline V CDR1 and CDR2: MNHNS, SASEGT. The DNA for the CDR3 is TGTGCCAGCAGTGACCTAAATCAGCCCCAGCATTTT. Translated: CASSDLNQPQHF.

In DNA form, the CDR3 reads TGTGCCAGCAGGGAGGGTAGGTGGGCCCAGTACTTC. Translation: CASREGRWAQYF. The chain couples TRBV28 to TRBJ2-5; weak D call: TRBD2 (6 bases). This CDR3 is 12 amino acids long. Germline-derived CDR1 and CDR2 are MDHEN and SYDVKM. The V end was cut by 6 bases, the J end by 9 bases, with 14 bases between.

This clone was detected a few times. V usage is TRBV10-2 and J usage is TRBJ1-2; D not resolved. This CDR3 is 14 amino acids long. Germline V gene sequence: CDR1 WSHSY, CDR2 SAAADI. V lost 7 bases to trimming and J lost 4 bases, with 16 bases between them. CDR3 nucleotides: TGCGCCAGCACCAACAGCGGCGGGTTCTATGGCTACACCTTC. This gives the protein CASTNSGGFYGYTF.

In DNA, the CDR3 is TGTGCCAGCAGCTACGACCAGACGGGCAATGAGCAGTTCTTC. Protein sequence: CASSYDQTGNEQFF. This chain joins TRBV7-3 and TRBJ2-1; no clear D gene. The germline V and J ends were trimmed by 4 bases and 6 bases, with 13 bases remaining between them. The CDR3 contains 14 residues. The germline gives CDR1 SGHTA, CDR2 FQGTGA.

This rearrangement joins TRBV14 to TRBJ2-5, with D tentatively TRBD2 (6 bases). CDR3 length: 13 amino acids. The germline V and J ends were trimmed by 3 bases and 9 bases, with 14 bases remaining between them. Germline V lookup: CDR1 SGHDN, CDR2 FVKESK. The CDR3 here is CASSHKGRRAQYF. CDR3 DNA sequence: TGTGCCAGCAGCCACAAGGGGAGGAGGGCCCAGTACTTC.

The gene calls are TRBV7-2 and TRBJ1-2, with D uncertain. The germline CDR1 and CDR2 sequences are SGHTA and FQGNSA. CDR3 length: 15 amino acids. V dropped 0 bases and J dropped 1 base, with 9 bases sitting between them. The CDR3 bases are TGTGCCAGCAGCTTAGCGTTACAGCGTAACTATGGCTACACCTTC. Its protein product is CASSLALQRNYGYTF.

V and J are TRBV5-1 and TRBJ2-3; 8 bases match TRBD2. The V gene end was trimmed by 0 bases and the J gene end by 9 bases; junction bases not matched to a gene: 9. The CDR3 consists of 15 residues. CDR1 and CDR2 (germline): SGHRS, YFSETQ. In nucleotides, the CDR3 is TGCGCCAGCAGCTTGGCCATGGCGGGGGGATGGACGCAGTATTTT. This codes for CASSLAMAGGWTQYF. Complete variable domain (other parts from reference TRBV5-1 and TRBJ2-3): KAGVTQTPRYLIKTRGQQVTLSCSPISGHRSVSWYQQTPGQGLQFLFEYFSETQRNKGNFPGRFSGRQFSNSRSEMNVSTLELGDSALYLCASSLAMAGGWTQYFGPGTRLTVL.

The chain employs TRBV5-1 and TRBJ2-3; TRBD2 matches 14 bases. This CDR3 comprises 16 residues. The germline CDR1 and CDR2 sequences are SGHRS and YFSETQ. V was clipped by 0 bases and J by 10 bases; unmatched bases: 7. The CDR3 DNA reads TGCGCCAGCAGCTTGGGGACTAGCGGGGGGATCCATGCGCAGTATTTT. Encoded protein: CASSLGTSGGIHAQYF.

The rearrangement uses TRBV19 and TRBJ2-5; 10 bases match TRBD1. In germline, CDR1 is LNHDA, CDR2 SQIVND (reference sequence). Trimming removed 3 bases from V and 5 bases from J; junction bases left unmatched: 15. This CDR3 is 18 amino acids long. CDR3 nucleotide sequence: TGTGCCAGTAGTATGGGAGCCCTCCGACAGGGGGCAGGGGAGACCCAGTACTTC. This gives the protein CASSMGALRQGAGETQYF.

The chain carries TRBV6-4 and TRBJ2-3, with 12 bases aligning to TRBD2. In germline, CDR1 is MRHNA, CDR2 SNTAGT. The CDR3 is 14 residues long. V shed 5 bases and J 5 bases; nucleotides not matched to a gene: 2. The CDR3 DNA reads as TGTGCCAGCAGTCGGACTAGCGGGATAGATACGCAGTATTTT. Translating gives CASSRTSGIDTQYF.

This clone occurred a few times. The J gene is TRBJ1-2, the V gene TRBV7-3, with TRBD1 as a possible D gene (5 bases). There are 13 residues in the CDR3. Trimming took 5 bases from V and 6 from J, leaving 13 bases between them. The germline gives CDR1 SGHTA, CDR2 FQGTGA. For the CDR3, the DNA is TGTGCCAGCAGCACCAGGAGGGGACATGGCTACACCTTC. Protein product: CASSTRRGHGYTF.

The chain links TRBV10-2 to TRBJ1-5; D unresolved. Trimming shortened V by 4 bases and J by 6 bases, and 10 bases separated the two germline ends. Germline V gene sequence: CDR1 WSHSY, CDR2 SAAADI. CDR3 length: 13 amino acids. The DNA for the CDR3 is TGCGCCAGCAGTGTCTCAAGTCGTCAGCCCCAGCATTTT. Its translation is CASSVSSRQPQHF.

This clone was counted only a few times. This chain connects TRBV9 to TRBJ1-5; D uncertain. Trimming removed 1 base from V and 3 bases from J, with 11 bases in between. This CDR3 has 15 residues. Germline values: CDR1 SGDLS, CDR2 YYNGEE. CDR3 amino acids: CASSVNGGSNQPQHF. CDR3 in DNA: TGTGCCAGCAGCGTAAACGGTGGTTCCAATCAGCCCCAGCATTTT.

The sample holds one count of this clone. The chain couples TRBV4-1 to TRBJ2-4; D may be TRBD1 or TRBD2 (5 bases each). Germline CDR1 is MGHRA and CDR2 is YSYEKL. Deletions cut 0 bases from V and 7 bases from J, with 13 bases between. The length of the CDR3 is 15 residues. This CDR3 reads CASSQDGVGANIQYF. The CDR3 DNA reads as TGCGCCAGCAGCCAAGATGGGGTCGGGGCGAACATTCAGTACTTC.

The chain is built from TRBV11-1 and TRBJ2-1, with D hard to call. Looked up from germline, CDR1 is SGHAT and CDR2 is FQDESV (reference sequence). The germline V and J ends were trimmed by 3 bases and 9 bases, with 6 bases remaining between them. This CDR3 spans 11 amino acids. In DNA form, the CDR3 reads TGTGCCAGCAGCTTTATGAGTGAGCAGTTCTTC. Its translation is CASSFMSEQFF.